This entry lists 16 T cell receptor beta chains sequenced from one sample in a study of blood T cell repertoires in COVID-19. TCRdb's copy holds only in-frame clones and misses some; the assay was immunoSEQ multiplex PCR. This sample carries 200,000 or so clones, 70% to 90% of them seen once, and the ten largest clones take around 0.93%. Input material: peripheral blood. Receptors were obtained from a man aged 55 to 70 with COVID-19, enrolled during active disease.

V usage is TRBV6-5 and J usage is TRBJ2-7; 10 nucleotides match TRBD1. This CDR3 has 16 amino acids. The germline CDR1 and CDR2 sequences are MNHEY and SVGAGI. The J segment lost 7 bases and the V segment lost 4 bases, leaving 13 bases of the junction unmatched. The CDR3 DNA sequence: TGTGCCAGCAGTTCCCAAACCGGGACAGGGGCAAGGGAGCAGTACTTC. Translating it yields CASSSQTGTGAREQYF.

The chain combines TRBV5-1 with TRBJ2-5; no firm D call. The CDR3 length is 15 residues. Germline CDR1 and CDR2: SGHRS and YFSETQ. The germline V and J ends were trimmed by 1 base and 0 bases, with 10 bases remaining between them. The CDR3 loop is CASSLTLQNQETQYF. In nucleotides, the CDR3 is TGCGCCAGCAGCTTGACCCTCCAGAACCAAGAGACCCAGTACTTC.

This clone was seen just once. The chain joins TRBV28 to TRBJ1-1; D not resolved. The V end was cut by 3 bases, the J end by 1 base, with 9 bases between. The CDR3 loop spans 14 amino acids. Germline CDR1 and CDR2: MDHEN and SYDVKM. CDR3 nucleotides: TGTGCCAGCAGTTTTGTCGCGGGGAACACTGAAGCTTTCTTT. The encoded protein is CASSFVAGNTEAFF.

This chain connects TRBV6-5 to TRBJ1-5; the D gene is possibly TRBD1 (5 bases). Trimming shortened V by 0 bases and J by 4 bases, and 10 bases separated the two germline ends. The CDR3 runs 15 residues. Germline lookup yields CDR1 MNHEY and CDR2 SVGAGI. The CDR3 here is CASSYSIGDNQPQHF. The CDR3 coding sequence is TGTGCCAGCAGTTACTCGATAGGGGATAATCAGCCCCAGCATTTT.

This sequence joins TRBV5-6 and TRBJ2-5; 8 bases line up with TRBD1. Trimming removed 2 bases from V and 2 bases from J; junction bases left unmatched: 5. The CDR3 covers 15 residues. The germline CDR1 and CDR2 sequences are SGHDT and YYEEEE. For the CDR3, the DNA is TGTGCCAGCAGCTTCGGGACAGGAATACAAGAGACCCAGTACTTC. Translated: CASSFGTGIQETQYF.

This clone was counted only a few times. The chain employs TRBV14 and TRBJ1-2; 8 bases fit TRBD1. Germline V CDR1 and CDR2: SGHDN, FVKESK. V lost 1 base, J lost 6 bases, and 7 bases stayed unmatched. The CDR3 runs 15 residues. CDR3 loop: CASSQVPGGADGYTF. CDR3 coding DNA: TGTGCCAGCAGCCAAGTACCAGGGGGCGCGGATGGCTACACCTTC.

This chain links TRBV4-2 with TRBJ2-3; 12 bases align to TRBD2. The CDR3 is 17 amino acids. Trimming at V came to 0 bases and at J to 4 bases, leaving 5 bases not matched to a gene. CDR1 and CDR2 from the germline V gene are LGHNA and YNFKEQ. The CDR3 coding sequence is TGTGCCAGCAGCCAAGATCGACTAGCGGGAGTTTCAGATACGCAGTATTTT. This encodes CASSQDRLAGVSDTQYF.

The CDR3 protein is CASSSSGTGGIQPQHF. CDR3 coding DNA: TGTGCCAGCAGCTCCTCCGGGACAGGGGGCATTCAGCCCCAGCATTTT. J is TRBJ1-5 and V is TRBV5-6; 12 nucleotides line up with TRBD1. From germline, CDR1 is SGHDT and CDR2 YYEEEE. CDR3 length: 16 residues. Trimming cost V 3 bases and J 6 bases; bases outside gene matches: 7.

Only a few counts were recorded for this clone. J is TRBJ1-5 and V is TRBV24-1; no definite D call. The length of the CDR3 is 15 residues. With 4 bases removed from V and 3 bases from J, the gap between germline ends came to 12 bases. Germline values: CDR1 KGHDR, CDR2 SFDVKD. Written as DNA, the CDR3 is TGTGCCACCAGTGACGCCGGTTTACTCAATCAGCCCCAGCATTTT. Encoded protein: CATSDAGLLNQPQHF.

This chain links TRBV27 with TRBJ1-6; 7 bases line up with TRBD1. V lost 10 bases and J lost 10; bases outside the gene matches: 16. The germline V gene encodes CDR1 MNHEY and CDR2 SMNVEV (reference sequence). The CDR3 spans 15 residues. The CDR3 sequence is CATRQGLIQGSPLHF. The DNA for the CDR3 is TGTGCCACTCGACAGGGCCTCATCCAGGGGTCACCCCTCCACTTT.

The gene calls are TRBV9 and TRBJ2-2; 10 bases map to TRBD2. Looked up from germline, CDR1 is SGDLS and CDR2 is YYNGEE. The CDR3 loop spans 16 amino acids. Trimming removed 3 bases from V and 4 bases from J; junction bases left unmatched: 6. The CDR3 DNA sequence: TGTGCCAGCAGCGCACTAGCGGGACTTACCACCGGGGAGCTGTTTTTT. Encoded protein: CASSALAGLTTGELFF.

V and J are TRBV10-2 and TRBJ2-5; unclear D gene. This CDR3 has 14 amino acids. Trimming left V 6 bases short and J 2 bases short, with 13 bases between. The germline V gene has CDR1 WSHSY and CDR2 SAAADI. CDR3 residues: CASRQSSEQETQYF. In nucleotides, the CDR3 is TGCGCCAGCAGGCAGTCCAGCGAGCAAGAGACCCAGTACTTC.

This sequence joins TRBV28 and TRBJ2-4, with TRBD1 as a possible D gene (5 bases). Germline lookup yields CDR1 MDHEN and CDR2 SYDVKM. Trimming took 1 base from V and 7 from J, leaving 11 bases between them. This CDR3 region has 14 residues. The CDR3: CASSLFQHRNIQYF. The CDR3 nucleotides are TGTGCCAGCAGTTTATTCCAACACAGGAACATTCAGTACTTC.

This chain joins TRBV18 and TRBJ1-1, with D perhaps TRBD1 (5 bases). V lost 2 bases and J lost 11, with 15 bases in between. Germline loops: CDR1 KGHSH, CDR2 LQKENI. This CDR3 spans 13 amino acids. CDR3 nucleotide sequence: TGTGCCAGCTCACCAGCCGGGGAGGGGTATGCTTTCTTT. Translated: CASSPAGEGYAFF.

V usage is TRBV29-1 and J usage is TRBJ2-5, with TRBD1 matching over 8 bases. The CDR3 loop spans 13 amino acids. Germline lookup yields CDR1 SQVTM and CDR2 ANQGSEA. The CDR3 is CSGDRGYTETQYF. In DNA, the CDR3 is TGCAGTGGTGACAGGGGTTACACTGAGACCCAGTACTTC. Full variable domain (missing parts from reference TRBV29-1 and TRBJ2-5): SAVISQKPSRDICQRGTSLTIQCQVDSQVTMMFWYRQQPGQSLTLIATANQGSEATYESGFVIDKFPISRPNLTFSTLTVSNMSPEDSSIYLCSGDRGYTETQYFGPGTRLLVL.

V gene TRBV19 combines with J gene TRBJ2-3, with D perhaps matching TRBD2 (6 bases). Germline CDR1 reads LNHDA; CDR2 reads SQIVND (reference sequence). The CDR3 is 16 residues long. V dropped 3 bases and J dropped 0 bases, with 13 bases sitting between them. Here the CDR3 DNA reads TGTGCCAGTAGTATGTCTCGGGAGTGGAGCACAGATACGCAGTATTTT. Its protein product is CASSMSREWSTDTQYF.